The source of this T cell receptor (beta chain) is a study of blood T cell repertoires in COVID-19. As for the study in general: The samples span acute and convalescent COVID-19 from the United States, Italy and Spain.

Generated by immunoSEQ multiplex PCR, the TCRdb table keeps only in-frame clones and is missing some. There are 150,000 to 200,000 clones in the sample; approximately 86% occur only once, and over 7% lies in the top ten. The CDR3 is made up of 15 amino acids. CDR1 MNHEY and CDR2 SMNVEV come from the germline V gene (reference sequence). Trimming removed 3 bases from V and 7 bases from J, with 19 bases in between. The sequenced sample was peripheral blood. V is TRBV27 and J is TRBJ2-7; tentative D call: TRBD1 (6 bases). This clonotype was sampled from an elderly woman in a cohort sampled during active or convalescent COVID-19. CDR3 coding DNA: TGTGCCAGCAGTTTTCGGACAGAGACCTTACGAGAGCAGTACTTC. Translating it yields CASSFRTETLREQYF.